One and the same sample provided the 14 T cell receptor beta chains below, sequenced in a study of blood T cell repertoires in COVID-19. Some clones are missing from TCRdb's copy, which holds only in-frame ones; the method was immunoSEQ multiplex PCR. The table includes about 70,000 clones, about 85% detected once. Material: peripheral blood. All receptors come from a man older than 75 with acute or convalescent COVID-19.

This clone was found a few times. CDR3 amino acids: CAWSVLYGYTF. Here the CDR3 DNA reads TGTGCCTGGTCCGTCCTCTATGGCTACACCTTC. V and J are TRBV30 and TRBJ1-2; D is ambiguous. Germline lookup yields CDR1 GTSNPN and CDR2 SVGIG (reference sequence). V was trimmed by 5 bases and J by 4 bases, leaving 8 bases between them. This CDR3 has 11 residues.

This rearrangement joins TRBV10-3 to TRBJ1-1; 7 bases map to TRBD1. The germline V gene encodes CDR1 ENHRY and CDR2 SYGVKD. J gave up 4 bases and V 6 bases, and 5 bases lay outside the gene matches. The CDR3 spans 13 residues. CDR3 nucleotide sequence: TGTGCCATCAGACAGGGGTCTTCCACTGAAGCTTTCTTT. It codes for CAIRQGSSTEAFF.

V and J are TRBV12-3 or TRBV12-4 and TRBJ1-4, with TRBD1 matching over 9 bases. The CDR3 runs to 13 residues. Unmatched junction bases numbered 6, after V lost 9 bases and J lost 7 bases. Here the CDR3 DNA reads TGTGCCAGTGGACAGGGGCAGGCTGAAAAACTGTTTTTT. As protein: CASGQGQAEKLFF.

The chain couples TRBV5-1 to TRBJ2-3; 7 nucleotides agree with TRBD2. The CDR3 spans 16 residues. Looked up from germline, CDR1 is SGHRS and CDR2 is YFSETQ. With 3 bases clipped from V and 2 bases from J, the junction kept 9 bases outside the gene matches. The CDR3 loop reads CASSWPGGGFTDTQYF. CDR3 DNA sequence: TGCGCCAGCAGCTGGCCGGGCGGGGGATTCACAGATACGCAGTATTTT.

The V call is TRBV15, the J call TRBJ2-7; 7 bases align to TRBD2. With 1 base clipped from V and 0 bases from J, the junction kept 3 bases outside the gene matches. CDR3 length: 15 amino acids. CDR1 LNHNV and CDR2 YYDKDF come from the germline V gene (reference sequence). The CDR3 DNA follows: TGTGCCACCAGCAGAGGGGGGGGGAGCTCCTACGAGCAGTACTTC. Protein: CATSRGGGSSYEQYF.

The rearrangement joins TRBV14 to TRBJ1-4, with 10 bases that match TRBD1. Trimming removed 2 bases from V and 13 bases from J; junction bases left unmatched: 10. In germline, CDR1 is SGHDN, CDR2 FVKESK. The CDR3 has 15 residues. CDR3: CASSQLGQGTSRLFF. The DNA of the CDR3 is TGTGCCAGCAGCCAATTGGGACAGGGGACCTCTAGACTGTTTTTT.

The chain uses TRBV5-5 and TRBJ2-7; TRBD2 matches 7 bases. The CDR3 spans 13 residues. Germline V gene data show CDR1 as SGHKS and CDR2 as YYEKEE (reference sequence). V lost 2 bases and J lost 5; bases outside the gene matches: 4. The CDR3 loop is CASSFAGLDEQYF. The CDR3 DNA is TGTGCCAGCAGCTTTGCCGGACTAGACGAGCAGTACTTC.

This chain joins TRBV4-2 and TRBJ2-1; 13 bases fit TRBD2. V was clipped by 0 bases and J by 6 bases; unmatched bases: 5. This CDR3 has 17 amino acids. CDR1 is LGHNA, CDR2 YNFKEQ, per germline. The CDR3 is CASSQEVGTSGTNEQFF. In DNA form, the CDR3 reads TGTGCCAGCAGCCAAGAGGTCGGGACTAGCGGGACCAATGAGCAGTTCTTC.

V is TRBV6-6 and J is TRBJ2-1; D may be TRBD2 (6 bases). This CDR3 region has 16 residues. Trimming took off 2 bases at V and 2 bases at J, with 13 bases between the two ends. The germline V gene encodes CDR1 MNHNY and CDR2 SVGAGI (reference sequence). Here the CDR3 DNA reads TGTGCCAGCAGTTACCCCGGAGGGGCGGCCTACAATGAGCAGTTCTTC. Protein product: CASSYPGGAAYNEQFF.

The chain has TRBV7-2 and TRBJ1-2, with TRBD1 matching over 7 bases. Trimming took 5 bases from V and 2 from J; bases not matched to a gene: 5. Germline CDR1 reads SGHTA; CDR2 reads FQGNSA. The CDR3 runs to 14 residues. CDR3 coding DNA: TGTGCCAGCAGCCCTCGGACAGGAAACTATGGCTACACCTTC. Translated: CASSPRTGNYGYTF.

The J gene is TRBJ2-1, the V gene TRBV5-1, with 10 bases matching TRBD1. Germline CDR1 is SGHRS and CDR2 is YFSETQ. The J segment lost 6 bases and the V segment lost 3 bases, leaving 3 bases of the junction unmatched. This CDR3 is built from 14 residues. The CDR3, as DNA: TGCGCCAGCAGCTCGGGACAGGGGCGCAATGAGCAGTTCTTC. Translated, it gives CASSSGQGRNEQFF.

The V gene is TRBV10-3, the J gene TRBJ2-2; 8 positions match TRBD2. The germline V gene has CDR1 ENHRY and CDR2 SYGVKD. After removal of 2 bases from V and 4 bases from J, the junction contained 0 bases not matched to a gene. The CDR3 is 14 residues long. The CDR3 loop is CAISELAGTGELFF. In nucleotides, the CDR3 is TGTGCCATCAGTGAGCTAGCGGGCACCGGGGAGCTGTTTTTT.

The gene calls are TRBV19 and TRBJ2-5; TRBD2 matches at 14 bases. Germline V gives CDR1 LNHDA, CDR2 SQIVND (reference sequence). The CDR3 runs to 18 residues. V shed 5 bases, J shed 4 bases, and the junction held 12 bases outside the gene matches. The CDR3 nucleotides read TGTGCCAGTAGTCGTACCGGGACTAGCGGGAGTGGAAGAGAGACCCAGTACTTC. This codes for CASSRTGTSGSGRETQYF.

The chain carries TRBV27 and TRBJ2-7, with D uncertain. Germline CDR1 reads MNHEY; CDR2 reads SMNVEV (reference sequence). The V end lost 8 bases, the J end lost 3 bases, and 20 bases lay between the germline ends. The CDR3 sequence is 15 residues long. The CDR3 DNA is TGTGCCAGCGGAAGAGAGACAACAGCCTACTACGAGCAGTACTTC. It specifies CASGRETTAYYEQYF.